The sequence of this T cell receptor (beta chain) was determined in a study of blood T cell repertoires in COVID-19 (dated by TCRdb to the early 2020s). For the study in its entirety: The collaborator samples originated in the United States, Italy and Spain and spanned the acute and convalescent phases of COVID-19. The prospective study material was composed of cDNA or gDNA derived from T cells, B-cell-depleted T cells, or PBMCs. Deeply sampled blood TCRbeta repertoires from subjects exposed to, actively infected with, or recovered from COVID-19 were included in the dataset. The repertoires were released in a freely available public database meant as a resource for research on the immune response to SARS-CoV-2. The samples were drawn from the first 160 participants of the ongoing ImmuneRACE study and from some 1,300 subjects provided by 6 global collaborators. A de-identified subject ID, COVID-19 status, age in years and sex were almost always included in the sample metadata. Where available, HLA class I and class II types were obtained from metadata supplied by the sample provider rather than from assay-based typing. General findings and caveats noted by the study authors: How much clinical and demographic metadata was included differed by source and by participant, and the metadata was provided uncurated.

Regarding this clone: Its antigen is not yet known. It has no much larger one-base neighbor in the sample; base qualities were not kept.

CDR1 MGHRA and CDR2 YSYEKL were looked up in the germline V gene. V loses 4 bases, J loses 2 bases, and the germline ends lie 19 bases apart. Including cysteine and phenylalanine, the CDR3 has 17 amino acids. Of the read, only the CDR3 DNA is kept; its 51 bases are in frame from base 1. TCRbeta CDR3 regions were amplified from genomic DNA by means of the immunoSEQ Assay, a bias-controlled multiplex PCR. The source study handled its data this way. The number of nucleated cells in each sample was estimated by amplification of reference gene primers within the assay. To quantify the absolute abundance of each unique TCRbeta CDR3 rearrangement, sequence reads were collapsed and filtered. For each sample, productive Simpson clonality was calculated as the square root of Simpson's diversity index over productive rearrangements. TCRdb's version of the immuneACCESS table is confined to in-frame rearrangements and falls short of the full clone set. An unresolved V gene accounts for under half of the shortfall where checked; the remainder is of unknown origin. V and J calls and clone size follow that table, whereas D and trimming were derived from the DNA. Here the sample has about 280,000 clones; 80% to 90% occur a single time. The ten largest clones capture roughly a tenth of the sample.

Another Seattle source contributed samples from volunteer blood donors who had recovered from COVID-19. Collaborating institutions collected whole blood in K2EDTA tubes following their own protocols. For TCRbeta analysis, collaborators shipped samples in one of three forms: frozen whole blood, isolated PBMCs, or DNA extracted from either of those sample types. This clonotype originated in a woman aged 45 to 65 who had recovered from COVID-19. The specimen was peripheral blood. The rearrangement combines TRBV4-1 with TRBJ2-3; the best D guess is TRBD2, with 7 bases matching. This receptor carries the CDR3 CASSPKGRGANTDTQYF. The DNA sequence is TGCGCCAGCAGCCCTAAGGGCCGGGGGGCCAACACAGATACGCAGTATTTT.